One and the same sample provided the 5 T cell receptor beta chains below, sequenced in a study of blood T cell repertoires in COVID-19. Sequencing was performed with immunoSEQ multiplex PCR; in TCRdb, only in-frame clones are kept and a portion is missing. The table shows roughly 230,000 clones, with approximately 88% occurring only once. Sequenced material: peripheral blood. The receptors shown here come from a human donor in a cohort sampled during active COVID-19.

The chain uses TRBV7-2 and TRBJ2-3; maybe TRBD2 (6 bases). Germline-derived CDR1 and CDR2 are SGHTA and FQGNSA. The CDR3 has 16 residues. V dropped 2 bases and J dropped 2 bases, with 14 bases sitting between them. In DNA form, the CDR3 reads TGTGCCAGCAGCTTAATTTCCGGGACTCTCACAGATACGCAGTATTTT. This encodes CASSLISGTLTDTQYF.

This chain joins TRBV19 and TRBJ2-7, with 7 bases fitting TRBD1. V was pared by 0 bases and J by 0 bases, with 5 bases of the junction left unmatched. This CDR3 is 16 amino acids long. The germline V gene encodes CDR1 LNHDA and CDR2 SQIVND (reference sequence). The CDR3 is CASSIEGAGGSYEQYF. Here the CDR3 DNA reads TGTGCCAGTAGTATAGAAGGGGCAGGGGGCTCCTACGAGCAGTACTTC.

The CDR3 region has the DNA TGCAGTGCTCCCCAGGACTATGGCTACACCTTC. Protein: CSAPQDYGYTF. The V call is TRBV20-1, the J call TRBJ1-2; D ambiguous. Germline loops: CDR1 DFQATT, CDR2 SNEGSKA (reference sequence). V gave up 5 bases and J gave up 3 bases, with 7 bases separating them. This CDR3 region has 11 residues.

The CDR3 loop is CASSARQGMNTEAFF. The CDR3 DNA follows: TGTGCCAGTAGTGCCCGACAGGGGATGAACACTGAAGCTTTCTTT. The gene calls are TRBV19 and TRBJ1-1; TRBD1 matches at 8 bases. V shed 5 bases, J shed 0 bases, and the junction held 5 bases outside the gene matches. This CDR3 has 15 residues. Germline V CDR1 and CDR2: LNHDA, SQIVND (reference sequence).

The chain joins TRBV6-4 to TRBJ2-5; TRBD1 agrees at 10 bases. The CDR3 runs to 15 residues. Unmatched junction bases numbered 10, after V lost 6 bases and J lost 6 bases. Per germline, CDR1 MRHNA and CDR2 SNTAGT. This CDR3 reads CASSRDRGPSQTQYF. In DNA, the CDR3 is TGTGCCAGCAGCCGGGACAGGGGACCTTCCCAGACCCAGTACTTC.